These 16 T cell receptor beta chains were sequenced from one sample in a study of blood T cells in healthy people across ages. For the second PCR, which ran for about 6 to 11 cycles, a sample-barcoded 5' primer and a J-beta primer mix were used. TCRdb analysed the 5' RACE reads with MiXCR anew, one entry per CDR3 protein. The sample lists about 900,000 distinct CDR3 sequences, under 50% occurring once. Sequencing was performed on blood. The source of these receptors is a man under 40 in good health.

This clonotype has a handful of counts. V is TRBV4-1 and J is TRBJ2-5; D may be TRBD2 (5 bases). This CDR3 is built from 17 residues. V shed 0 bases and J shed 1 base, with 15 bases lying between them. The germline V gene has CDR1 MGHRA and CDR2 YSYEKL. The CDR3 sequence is CASSQDQPGGSQETQYF. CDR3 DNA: TGCGCCAGCAGCCAAGATCAGCCAGGAGGAAGCCAAGAGACCCAGTACTTC.

The CDR3: CASSAGADTQYF. The CDR3 DNA sequence: TGTGCCAGCAGCGCGGGGGCAGATACGCAGTATTTT. The chain recombines TRBV6-1 with TRBJ2-3, with 7 bases matching TRBD2. Germline CDR1 reads MNHNS; CDR2 reads SASEGT. After removal of 6 bases from V and 4 bases from J, the junction contained 1 base not matched to a gene. There are 12 residues in the CDR3.

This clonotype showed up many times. The CDR3 DNA is TGTGCCAGCTCCCCTGGTGAGACCCAGTACTTC. Protein product: CASSPGETQYF. The rearrangement uses TRBV18 and TRBJ2-5; D remains unclear. Germline CDR1 is KGHSH and CDR2 is LQKENI. V shed 6 bases and J shed 5 bases, with 7 bases lying between them. This CDR3 has 11 residues.

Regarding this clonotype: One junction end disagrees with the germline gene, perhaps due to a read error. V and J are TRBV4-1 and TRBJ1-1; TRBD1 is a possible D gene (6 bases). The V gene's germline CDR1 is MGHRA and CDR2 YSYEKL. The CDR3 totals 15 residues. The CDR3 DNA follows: TGCGCCAGTAGCCAAGTCACAGGGTTGAACACTGAAGCTTTCTTT. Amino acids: CASSQVTGLNTEAFF.

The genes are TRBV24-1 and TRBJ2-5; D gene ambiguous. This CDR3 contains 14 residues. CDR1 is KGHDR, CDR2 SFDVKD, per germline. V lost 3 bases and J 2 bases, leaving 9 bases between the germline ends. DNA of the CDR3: TGTGCCACCAGTGATGCCACCAGGCAAGAGACCCAGTACTTC. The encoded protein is CATSDATRQETQYF.

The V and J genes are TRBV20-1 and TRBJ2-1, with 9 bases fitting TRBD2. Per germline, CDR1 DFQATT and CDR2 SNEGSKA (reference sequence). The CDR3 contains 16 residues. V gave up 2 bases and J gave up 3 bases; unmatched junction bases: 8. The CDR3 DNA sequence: TGCAGTGCTAGACCCGGGCGGGGGGGTATCTACAATGAGCAGTTCTTC. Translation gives CSARPGRGGIYNEQFF.

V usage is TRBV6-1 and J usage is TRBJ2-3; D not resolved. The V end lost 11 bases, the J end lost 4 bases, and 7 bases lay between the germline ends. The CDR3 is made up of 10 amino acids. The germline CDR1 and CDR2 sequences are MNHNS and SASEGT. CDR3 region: CALGSDTQYF. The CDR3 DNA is TGTGCCCTGGGGTCAGATACGCAGTATTTT.

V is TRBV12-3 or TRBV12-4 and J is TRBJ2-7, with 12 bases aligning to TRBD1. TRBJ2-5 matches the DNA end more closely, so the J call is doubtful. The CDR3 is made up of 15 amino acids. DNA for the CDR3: TGTGCCAGCAGCCCCGGGACAGGGGGCGAAGAGACCCAGTACTTC. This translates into CASSPGTGGEETQYF.

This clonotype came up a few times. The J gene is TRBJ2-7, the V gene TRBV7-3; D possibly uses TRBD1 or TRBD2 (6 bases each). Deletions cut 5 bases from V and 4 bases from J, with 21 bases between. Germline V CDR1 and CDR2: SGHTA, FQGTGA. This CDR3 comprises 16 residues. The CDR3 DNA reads TGTGCCAGCAGCCTAAGGGGGGTGGGAGGTCGGTACGAGCAGTACTTC. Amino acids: CASSLRGVGGRYEQYF.

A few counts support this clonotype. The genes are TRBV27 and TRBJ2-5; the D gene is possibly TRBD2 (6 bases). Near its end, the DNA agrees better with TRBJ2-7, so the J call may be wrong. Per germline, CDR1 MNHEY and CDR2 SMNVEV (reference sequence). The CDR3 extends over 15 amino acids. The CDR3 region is CASSLTSGGWYEQYF. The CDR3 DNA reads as TGTGCCAGCAGTTTAACTTCCGGGGGTTGGTACGAGCAGTACTTC.

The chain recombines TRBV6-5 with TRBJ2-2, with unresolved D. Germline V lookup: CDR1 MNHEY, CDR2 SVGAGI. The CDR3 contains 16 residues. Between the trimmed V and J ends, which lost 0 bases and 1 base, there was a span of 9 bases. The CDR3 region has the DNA TGTGCCAGCAGTTACTCCGGCAGGCTGAACACCGGGGAGCTGTTTTTT. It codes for CASSYSGRLNTGELFF.

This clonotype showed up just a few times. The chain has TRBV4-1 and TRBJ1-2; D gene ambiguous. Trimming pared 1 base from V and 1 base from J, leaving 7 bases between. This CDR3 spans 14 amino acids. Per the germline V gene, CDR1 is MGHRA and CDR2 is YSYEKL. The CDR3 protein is CASSQVGSNYGYTF. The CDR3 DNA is TGCGCCAGCAGCCAAGTAGGGAGTAACTATGGCTACACCTTC.

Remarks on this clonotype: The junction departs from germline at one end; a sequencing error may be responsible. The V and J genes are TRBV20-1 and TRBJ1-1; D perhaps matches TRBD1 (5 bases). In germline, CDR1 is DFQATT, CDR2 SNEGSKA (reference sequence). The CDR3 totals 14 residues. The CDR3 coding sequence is TGCAGTGCTATTAAGACAGAGATGAACACTGGAGCTTTCTTT. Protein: CSAIKTEMNTGAFF.

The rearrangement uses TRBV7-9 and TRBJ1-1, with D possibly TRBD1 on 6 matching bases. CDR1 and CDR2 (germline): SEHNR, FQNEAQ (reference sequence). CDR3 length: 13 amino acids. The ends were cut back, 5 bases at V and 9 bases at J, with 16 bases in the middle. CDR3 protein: CASSVLDSPKAFF. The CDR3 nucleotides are TGTGCCAGCAGCGTCTTGGACAGTCCTAAAGCTTTCTTT.

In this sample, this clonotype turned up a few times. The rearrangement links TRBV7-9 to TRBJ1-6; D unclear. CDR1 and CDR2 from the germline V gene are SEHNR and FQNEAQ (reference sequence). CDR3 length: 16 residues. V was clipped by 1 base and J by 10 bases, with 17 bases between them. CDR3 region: CASSLEDYSAKSPLHF. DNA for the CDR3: TGTGCCAGCAGCTTAGAAGACTACTCGGCGAAATCACCCCTCCACTTT.

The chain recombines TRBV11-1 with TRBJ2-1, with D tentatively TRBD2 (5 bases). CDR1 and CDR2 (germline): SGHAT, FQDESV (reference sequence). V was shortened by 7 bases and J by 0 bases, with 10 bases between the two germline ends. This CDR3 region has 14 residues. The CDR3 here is CASTEGSSYNEQFF. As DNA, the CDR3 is TGTGCCAGCACCGAAGGGAGCTCCTACAATGAGCAGTTCTTC. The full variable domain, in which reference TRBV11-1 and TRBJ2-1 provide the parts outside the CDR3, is EAEVAQSPRYKITEKSQAVAFWCDPISGHATLYWYRQILGQGPELLVQFQDESVVDDSQLPKDRFSAERLKGVDSTLKIQPAELGDSAMYLCASTEGSSYNEQFFGPGTRLTVL.